The entry below gives a single T cell receptor (beta chain) sequence along with its context. The source of the sample is a study of blood T cell repertoires in COVID-19. From germline, CDR1 is SGDLS and CDR2 YYNGEE. The V end lost 4 bases, the J end lost 4 bases, and 14 bases lay between the germline ends. There are 15 residues in the CDR3. This table comes from immunoSEQ multiplex PCR, and its TCRdb copy is limited to in-frame clones, with some not included. The sample lists approximately 200,000 clones, 84% seen once, with about 7.8% in the top ten. The source material was peripheral blood. The chain combines TRBV9 with TRBJ2-2; D perhaps matches TRBD2 (6 bases). The receptor comes from a woman over 75 with COVID-19, enrolled during active disease. In DNA form, the CDR3 reads TGTGCCAGCAGCCGCCGTGGGGGAGGCACCGGGGAGCTGTTTTTT. This translates into CASSRRGGGTGELFF.